This entry lists 9 T cell receptor beta chains sequenced from one sample in a study of tumor-infiltrating lymphocytes in primary liver carcinoma. Joint extraction of RNA and DNA used roughly 18-34 mg of bulk tissue that was unsorted. The investigators made TCR beta cDNA from about 500 ng total RNA, using a constant-region primer. Each TCR beta library was derived from three nested multiplex PCR rounds that employed slightly modified ARM-PCR. PCR rounds one and two used TRBV1-TRBV30 forward primers with a C-beta reverse primer for about 9 cycles each. TCRdb fed the multiplex PCR reads into MiXCR, producing one record per CDR3 protein. The sample lists over 45,000 distinct CDR3 sequences, approximately 70% occurring once. Sequencing was carried out using liver tumor tissue from sampling region 5. Subset: tumor region T5, tumor centre. The origin of the receptors is a man aged 35-49 years with primary liver carcinoma and hepatitis B virus infection.

Of note for this clonotype: Since a much larger clone is just one base distant, this may be a read error. The V call is TRBV6-4, the J call TRBJ2-6; D is ambiguous. Germline CDR1 MRHNA, CDR2 SNTAGT. This CDR3 is 12 amino acids long. Trimming stripped 8 bases from V and 2 bases from J, with 4 bases between. The CDR3 DNA is TGTGCCAGCCGCGCTGGGGCCAACGTCCTGACTTTC. Protein sequence: CASRAGANVLTF.

As to this clonotype: Relative to the germline gene, one junction end is altered; a read error may explain this. J is TRBJ2-7 and V is TRBV6-1; TRBD2 might be the D (6 bases). There are 20 residues in the CDR3. Germline-derived CDR1 and CDR2 are MNHNS and SASEGT. Here the CDR3 DNA reads TGTGCCAACAGTGAAGGGGTTCCGGGACGGGGAGGATGGAGCTCCTACGAGCAGTACTTC. It yields the protein CANSEGVPGRGGWSSYEQYF.

The chain links TRBV29-1 to TRBJ2-7, with D possibly being TRBD2 (5 bases). The CDR3 has 12 amino acids. Germline CDR1 is SQVTM and CDR2 is ANQGSEA. V was trimmed by 3 bases and J by 6 bases, leaving 12 bases between them. As DNA, the CDR3 is TGCAGCGTTGACAGAGGGATGGGCGAGCAGTACTTC. It is translated as CSVDRGMGEQYF.

With respect to this clonotype: It is likely a read error, because the conserved phenylalanine at the end of the CDR3 is missing. The chain joins TRBV11-2 to TRBJ1-1; D not certain. The germline gives CDR1 SGHAT, CDR2 FQNNGV. The CDR3 runs to 16 residues. CDR3 nucleotides: TGCGCCAGCAGCATCGATTTGGGCGGAAGAGTCGCTGAAGCTTTCTAT. It yields the protein CASSIDLGGRVAEAFY.

As to this clonotype: Mismatch with germline at one junction end may stem from a read error. This chain links TRBV11-2 with TRBJ1-2; D is possibly TRBD1 (6 bases). The CDR3 runs 14 residues. Germline loops: CDR1 SGHAT, CDR2 FQNNGV. CDR3 nucleotides: TGTGCTAGCAGAGAGGGGGACACCACCTATGGCTACACTTTC. Its protein is CASREGDTTYGYTF.

Points on this clonotype: One junction end disagrees with the germline gene, perhaps due to a read error. The chain links TRBV11-2 to TRBJ2-5, with 8 positions matching TRBD2. Germline CDR1 reads SGHAT; CDR2 reads FQNNGV. The CDR3 is made up of 15 amino acids. The CDR3 sequence: CVSSDLTGAGEIQYF. The CDR3 nucleotides read TGTGTCAGCAGTGACCTGACAGGAGCGGGAGAGATCCAGTACTTC.

Only one count was recorded for this clonotype. The junction shows a germline mismatch at one end, possibly a read error. The rearrangement joins TRBV11-2 to TRBJ2-5; a possible D gene is TRBD2 (6 bases). In germline, CDR1 is SGHAT, CDR2 FQNNGV. The CDR3 is 16 amino acids. The CDR3 DNA follows: TGTGTCAGCAGCTTAGGGAGTAGCGGCCCGGGGGAGACTCAGTGCTTC. Its protein is CVSSLGSSGPGETQCF.

As concerns this clonotype: The junction shows a germline mismatch at one end, possibly a read error. The chain employs TRBV29-1 and TRBJ2-7, with no clear D. CDR1 and CDR2 from the germline V gene are SQVTM and ANQGSEA. The CDR3 runs 10 residues. The CDR3 loop reads CRVVDGEQYF. The CDR3 nucleotides read TGCAGGGTTGTTGATGGGGAGCAGTACTTC.

In its sample, this clonotype was seen many times. The CDR3 DNA is TGTGCCAGCTTCTCCTCGCGGTGGGACTCCGGCTTCGATTACTATGGCTACACCTTC. This codes for CASFSSRWDSGFDYYGYTF. The chain employs TRBV6-6 and TRBJ1-2, with a weak D call TRBD1 (5 bases). The CDR3 spans 19 residues. V shed 8 bases and J shed 3 bases, with 31 bases lying between them. Germline V CDR1 and CDR2: MNHNY, SVGAGI (reference sequence).